This T cell receptor beta chain is drawn from a study of blood T cell repertoires in COVID-19. Study information: There were acute and convalescent COVID-19 samples, and they came from the United States, Italy and Spain. Sources were T cells, B-cell-depleted T cells, or PBMCs; the material itself was cDNA or gDNA.

Germline lookup yields CDR1 LGHNA and CDR2 YSLEER. The J segment lost 9 bases and the V segment lost 1 base, leaving 8 bases of the junction unmatched. The CDR3 runs to 16 residues. Original data processing: Reference gene primer amplification in the assay estimated nucleated cell counts. Profiled with immunoSEQ multiplex PCR; TCRdb holds only in-frame clones, not every one. V and J calls and clone size are as listed in that table; D and trimming were resolved from the DNA. The table shows some 50,000 clones, with 80% to 90% occurring only once. This receptor was identified in a human donor in a cohort sampled during active COVID-19. The sample comprised peripheral blood. The genes are TRBV4-3 and TRBJ1-6; the match to TRBD1 covers 8 bases. The CDR3 region is CASSQGTGMDSSPLHF. As DNA, the CDR3 is TGCGCCAGCAGCCAAGGGACAGGGATGGACAGTTCACCCCTCCACTTT.